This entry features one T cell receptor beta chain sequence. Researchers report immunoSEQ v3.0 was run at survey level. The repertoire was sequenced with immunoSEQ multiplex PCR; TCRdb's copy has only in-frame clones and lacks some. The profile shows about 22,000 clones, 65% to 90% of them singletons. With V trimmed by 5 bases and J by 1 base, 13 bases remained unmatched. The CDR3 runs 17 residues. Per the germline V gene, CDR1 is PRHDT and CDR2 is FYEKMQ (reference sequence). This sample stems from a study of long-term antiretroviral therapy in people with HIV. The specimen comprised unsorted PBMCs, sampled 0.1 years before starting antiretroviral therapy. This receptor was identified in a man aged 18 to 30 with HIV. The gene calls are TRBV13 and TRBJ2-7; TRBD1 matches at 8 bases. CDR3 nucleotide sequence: TGTGCCAGCAGCGGAGGACAGGGCTACGGAACTTCCTACGAGCAGTACTTC. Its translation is CASSGGQGYGTSYEQYF.